The clone carrying this T cell receptor (beta chain) showed up just a few times. The antigen remains undetermined. This CDR3 contains 23 residues. The germline CDR1 and CDR2 sequences are SGHNT and YYREEE (reference sequence). Trimming removed 4 bases at V and 5 bases at J, with 42 bases between. The data derive from a study of human T cells and chemical hapten exposure. Study-wide results and limits: Against controls, expanded TCRs gave rise to significantly more large CDR3 similarity clusters.

The sample's time point: patch test 3, about 24 weeks after DPC sensitization. Treatment specified: therapeutic diphenylcyclopropenone sensitization with weekly scalp DPC. A single record per CDR3 protein comes from TCRdb applying MiXCR to the RACE reads. This table holds 190,000 or so distinct CDR3 sequences, more than 20% found once. This clonotype originated in a woman in her 40s with alopecia areata. Some clones in this sample may be carry-over from other donors' samples. The V and J genes are TRBV5-4 and TRBJ2-5; D is perhaps TRBD1 or TRBD2 (8 bases each). Sequenced here: whole blood, sampled in connection with sensitization to the hapten diphenylcyclopropenone (DPC). The CDR3 bases are TGTGCCAGCAGCCCCAGGGACGACAGGGGTACTCGGTCTAGCGGACGGGAGGGGGAGACCCAGTACTTC. This sequence encodes CASSPRDDRGTRSSGREGETQYF.